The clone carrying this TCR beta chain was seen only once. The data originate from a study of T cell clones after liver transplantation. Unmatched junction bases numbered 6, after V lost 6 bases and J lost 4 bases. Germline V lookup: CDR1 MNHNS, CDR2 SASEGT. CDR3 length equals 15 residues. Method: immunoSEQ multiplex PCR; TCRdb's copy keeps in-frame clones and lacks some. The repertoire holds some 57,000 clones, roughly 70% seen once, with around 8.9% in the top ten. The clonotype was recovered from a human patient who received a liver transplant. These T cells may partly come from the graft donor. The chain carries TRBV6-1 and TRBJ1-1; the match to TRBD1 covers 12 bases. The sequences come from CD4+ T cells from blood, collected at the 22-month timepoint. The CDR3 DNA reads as TGTGCCAGCAGCGGGTGGGACAGGGGGCGCACTGAAGCTTTCTTT. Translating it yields CASSGWDRGRTEAFF.